Sequencing of this T cell receptor beta chain was carried out in a study of T cells in localized non-small cell lung cancer (dated by TCRdb to the early 2020s). With regard to the full study: T cell repertoires of 200 to 250 early-stage NSCLC patients were analyzed, with tumors being compared against uninvolved tumor-adjacent lungs. The cohort consisted of about 240 treatment-naive NSCLC patients whose localized lung tumors had been resected. The mean age of the NSCLC patients was roughly 70 years, with 120 to 150 men and around 110 women.

The immunoSEQ Assay was used to sequence TCR beta CDR3 regions from DNA. The paper's data handling went like this. To compute T cell density, TCR beta template counts were normalized to usable DNA, which was estimated by amplifying housekeeping genes. The preseqR package was used to estimate richness by extrapolating to 400,000 templates for PBMC samples and to 120,000 templates for tissue samples. Clonality was defined as one minus Pielou's evenness. Tissue-enriched TCRs were identified by differential abundance testing using productive amino-acid clonotypes, minimum total count 5 and alpha 0.1. The Jaccard Index and the Morisita Overlap Index were used to measure repertoire overlap between compartments. GLIPH clustered TCR beta CDR3s with public tetramer-defined viral CDR3s; viral motifs required at least three viral sequences plus V-gene enrichment. TCRdb's version of the immuneACCESS table is confined to in-frame rearrangements and falls short of the full clone set. An unresolved V gene accounts for under half of the shortfall where checked; the remainder is of unknown origin. The V and J calls and clone size were taken over from that table, and D and trimming were inferred from the DNA. The sample includes under 9,000 clones, with 87% observed a single time. Approximately 30% of the sample comes from the top ten.

Points on this clone: This clone's antigen is unknown. It has no much larger one-base neighbor in the sample; base qualities were not kept.

At diagnosis, tumor, uninvolved tumor-adjacent lung and peripheral blood were collected and then preserved as a mix of FFPE and fresh-frozen material. For TCR repertoire profiling, the blood samples were analyzed as peripheral blood mononuclear cells. CDR3 length: 13 amino acids, cysteine to phenylalanine. Only CDR3 DNA remains: 39 bases, in frame from the first base. For CDR1 and CDR2, the germline V gene (reference sequence) lists LNHDA and SQIVND. The junction shows trimming of 5 bases on V and 1 base on J, plus 8 bases between the germline ends. Results and caveats for the whole study, not just this receptor: Uninvolved tumor-adjacent lung showed the highest T cell clonality, higher than tumor, which suggests more focused antigenic responses in the adjacent lung. Multi-region tumor sequencing was not performed, so intratumor heterogeneity could not be excluded. Since the design was exploratory, TCR variables were selected using unadjusted p-values with no false-discovery rate correction. A median of roughly 60 of the top 100 tumor clones were detected in paired uninvolved adjacent lung, and some 29 of these tumor clones were also found among the top 100 clones of the paired uninvolved adjacent lung. Higher blood T cell density associated with longer overall survival, while higher adjacent-lung clonality associated with shorter survival.

This sequence uses TRBV19 and TRBJ1-1, with the D segment identity uncertain. Source: peripheral blood, taken before any cancer treatment. This clonotype was sampled from a male donor aged 60 or over with stage III lung adenocarcinoma. The DNA reads as follows: TGTGCCAGTAGTCGCCGGCAGAACACTGAAGCTTTCTTT. It translates as CASSRRQNTEAFF. Where the CDR3 stops, the reference TRBV19 and TRBJ1-1 genes take over; the full variable domain is DGGITQSPKYLFRKEGQNVTLSCEQNLNHDAMYWYRQDPGQGLRLIYYSQIVNDFQKGDIAEGYSVSREKKESFPLTVTSAQKNPTAFYLCASSRRQNTEAFFGQGTRLTVV.